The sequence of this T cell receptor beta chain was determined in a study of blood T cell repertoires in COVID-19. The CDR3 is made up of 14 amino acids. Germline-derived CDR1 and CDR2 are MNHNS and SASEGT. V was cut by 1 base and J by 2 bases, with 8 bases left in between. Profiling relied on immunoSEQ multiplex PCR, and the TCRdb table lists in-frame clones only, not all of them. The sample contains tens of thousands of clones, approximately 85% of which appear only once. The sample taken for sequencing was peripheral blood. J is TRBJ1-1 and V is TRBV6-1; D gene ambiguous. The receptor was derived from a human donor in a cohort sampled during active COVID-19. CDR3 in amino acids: CASSEVPTNTEAFF. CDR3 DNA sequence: TGTGCCAGCAGTGAAGTCCCTACCAACACTGAAGCTTTCTTT.